This T cell receptor beta chain was identified in a study of OX40 agonist ivuxolimab in advanced cancers. Background on the study: Given to patients was ivuxolimab, an agonistic anti-OX40 (CD134) antibody. Participants averaged approximately 60 years of age (range about 23 to 80) and were 82.7% male.

The method was immunoSEQ multiplex PCR; TCRdb's version includes in-frame clones alone and lacks a portion of them. The data contain 60,000 to 75,000 clones, 85% to 95% of them singletons. After removal of 2 bases from V and 1 base from J, the junction contained 3 bases not matched to a gene. CDR1 LGHNA and CDR2 YNFKEQ come from the germline V gene. The CDR3 contains 15 residues. This TCR derives from an adult with an advanced solid tumor such as melanoma, head and neck, liver or kidney cancer. The chain combines TRBV4-2 with TRBJ2-7; TRBD1 matches at 9 bases. The sample consisted of CD4+ or CD8+ T cells sorted from blood, taken in a trial of the OX40 agonist ivuxolimab. The CDR3 DNA reads as TGTGCCAGCAGCCAATCCGGGACAGGGTCCTACGAGCAGTACTTC. It yields the protein CASSQSGTGSYEQYF.